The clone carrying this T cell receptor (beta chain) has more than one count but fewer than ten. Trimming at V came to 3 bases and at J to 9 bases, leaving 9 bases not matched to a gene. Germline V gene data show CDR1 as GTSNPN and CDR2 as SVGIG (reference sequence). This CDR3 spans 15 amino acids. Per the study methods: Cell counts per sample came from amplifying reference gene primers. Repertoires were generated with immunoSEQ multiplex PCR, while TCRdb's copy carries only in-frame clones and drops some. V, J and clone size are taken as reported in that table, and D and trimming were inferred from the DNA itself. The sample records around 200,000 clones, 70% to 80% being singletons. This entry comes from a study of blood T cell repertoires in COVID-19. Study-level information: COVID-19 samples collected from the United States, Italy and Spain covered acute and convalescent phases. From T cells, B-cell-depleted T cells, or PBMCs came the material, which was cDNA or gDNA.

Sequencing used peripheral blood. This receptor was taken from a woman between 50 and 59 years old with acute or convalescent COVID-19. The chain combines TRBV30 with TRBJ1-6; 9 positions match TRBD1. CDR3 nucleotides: TGTGCCTGGAGGGGACAGGGCGGTCGTATTTCACCCCTCCACTTT. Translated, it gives CAWRGQGGRISPLHF.